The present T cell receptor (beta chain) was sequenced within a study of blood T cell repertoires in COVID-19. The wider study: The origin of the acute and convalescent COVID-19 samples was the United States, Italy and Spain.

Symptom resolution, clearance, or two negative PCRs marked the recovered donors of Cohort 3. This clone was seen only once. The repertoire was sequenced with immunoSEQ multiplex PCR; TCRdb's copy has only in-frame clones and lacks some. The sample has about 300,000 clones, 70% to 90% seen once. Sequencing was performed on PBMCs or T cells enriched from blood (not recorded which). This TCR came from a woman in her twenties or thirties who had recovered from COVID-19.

CDR3 loop: CAISEPGQGQTDTQYF. Written as DNA, the CDR3 is TGTGCCATCAGTGAGCCGGGACAGGGGCAAACAGATACGCAGTATTTT. The V gene is TRBV10-3, the J gene TRBJ2-3; TRBD1 matches 10 bases. This CDR3 has 16 amino acids. Germline-derived CDR1 and CDR2 are ENHRY and SYGVKD. With 2 bases clipped from V and 3 bases from J, the junction kept 5 bases outside the gene matches.